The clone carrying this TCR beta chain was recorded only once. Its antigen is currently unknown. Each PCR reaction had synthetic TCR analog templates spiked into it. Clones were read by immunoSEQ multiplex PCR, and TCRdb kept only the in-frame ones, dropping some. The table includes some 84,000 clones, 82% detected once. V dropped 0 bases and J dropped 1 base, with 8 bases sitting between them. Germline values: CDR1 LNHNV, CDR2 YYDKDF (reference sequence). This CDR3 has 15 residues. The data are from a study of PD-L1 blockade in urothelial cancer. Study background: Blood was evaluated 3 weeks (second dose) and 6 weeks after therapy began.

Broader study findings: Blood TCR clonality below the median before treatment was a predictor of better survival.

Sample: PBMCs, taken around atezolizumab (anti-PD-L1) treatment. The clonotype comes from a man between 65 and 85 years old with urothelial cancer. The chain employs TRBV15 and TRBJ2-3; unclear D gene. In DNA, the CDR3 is TGTGCCACCAGCAGAGATATACTTGGCACAGATACGCAGTATTTT. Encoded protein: CATSRDILGTDTQYF.